The 18 T cell receptor beta chains in this list originate from one sample, sequenced in a study of shared clonotypes between healthy human individuals. Measured with immunoSEQ multiplex PCR; TCRdb has only the in-frame clones, and not every one. The sample lists roughly 1,500,000 clones; less than 99% were seen once. Sequenced sample: naive CD4+ T cells sorted from blood. Specified subset: CD45RA+ positively selected. The receptors were sampled from a man aged 25 to 45 in good health.

Regarding this clone: Other DNA variants within this sample encode the same CDR3. The rearrangement joins TRBV9 to TRBJ1-2; D is undetermined. Looked up from germline, CDR1 is SGDLS and CDR2 is YYNGEE. The CDR3 sequence is 12 residues long. V was pared by 0 bases and J by 4 bases, with 4 bases between. The CDR3 nucleotides are TGTGCCAGCAGCGTAGGTCCCTATGGCTACACCTTC. Translating gives CASSVGPYGYTF.

This chain joins TRBV18 and TRBJ1-1; D unclear. This CDR3 has 13 residues. Germline V gene lookup returns CDR1 KGHSH and CDR2 LQKENI. Trimming cost V 2 bases and J 8 bases, with 12 bases left between them. The DNA of the CDR3 is TGTGCCAGCTCACCAATCGGTAATTCGGAAGCTTTCTTT. Its translation: CASSPIGNSEAFF. Variable domain in full (rest from reference TRBV18 and TRBJ1-1): NAGVMQNPRHLVRRRGQEARLRCSPMKGHSHVYWYRQLPEEGLKFMVYLQKENIIDESGMPKERFSAEFPKEGPSILRIQQVVRGDSAAYFCASSPIGNSEAFFGQGTRLTVV.

The rearrangement joins TRBV28 to TRBJ1-5; D unresolved. Germline CDR1 reads MDHEN; CDR2 reads SYDVKM. CDR3 length equals 15 residues. The V and J ends lost 9 bases and 0 bases respectively, with 15 bases between them. Written as DNA, the CDR3 is TGTGCCAGTCGAGCACACGTAGATAGCAATCAGCCCCAGCATTTT. This translates into CASRAHVDSNQPQHF.

The chain employs TRBV28 and TRBJ2-7, with D hard to call. V lost 3 bases and J 2 bases, leaving 8 bases between the germline ends. Germline V gene sequence: CDR1 MDHEN, CDR2 SYDVKM. CDR3 length: 13 amino acids. The CDR3 DNA follows: TGTGCCAGCAGTTTGGTCGCAACCTACGAGCAGTACTTC. Amino acids: CASSLVATYEQYF.

The genes are TRBV6-1 and TRBJ2-7; D call uncertain. This CDR3 spans 14 amino acids. The V gene's germline CDR1 is MNHNS and CDR2 SASEGT. V lost 6 bases and J 4 bases, leaving 16 bases between the germline ends. The CDR3 protein is CASSLMAVPYEQYF. Here the CDR3 DNA reads TGTGCCAGCAGCCTTATGGCGGTACCTTACGAGCAGTACTTC.

The V and J genes are TRBV18 and TRBJ2-7; D might be TRBD1 (5 bases). There are 14 residues in the CDR3. Germline CDR1 and CDR2: KGHSH and LQKENI. Trimming cost V 0 bases and J 6 bases, with 12 bases left between them. CDR3 nucleotides: TGTGCCAGCTCACCACCGGCACAGGTAGGCGAGCAGTACTTC. Translating it yields CASSPPAQVGEQYF.

This clone was seen once. V is TRBV6-5 and J is TRBJ2-7, with 7 nucleotides matching TRBD2. V lost 7 bases, J lost 4 bases, and 7 bases stayed unmatched. CDR1 and CDR2 from the germline V gene are MNHEY and SVGAGI. The CDR3 loop spans 13 amino acids. CDR3 nucleotides: TGTGCCAGCACGGCCGGGAGGTTGTACGAGCAGTACTTC. It translates to CASTAGRLYEQYF.

This chain connects TRBV15 to TRBJ1-5; D possibly corresponds to TRBD1 (5 bases). The V end was cut by 4 bases, the J end by 5 bases, with 9 bases between. Germline CDR1 LNHNV, CDR2 YYDKDF (reference sequence). This CDR3 has 13 residues. CDR3 in DNA: TGTGCCACCAGCACGATGGGACATCAGCCCCAGCATTTT. Protein product: CATSTMGHQPQHF.

V gene TRBV10-3 combines with J gene TRBJ2-7; 8 bases match TRBD2. V lost 6 bases to trimming and J lost 6 bases; unmatched junction nucleotides: 19. The germline gives CDR1 ENHRY, CDR2 SYGVKD. This CDR3 spans 17 amino acids. Here the CDR3 DNA reads TGTGCCATCAGCGCTCTACCCTTGGCGGGAGGCTTCCCCGAGCAGTACTTC. This encodes CAISALPLAGGFPEQYF.

The V gene is TRBV2, the J gene TRBJ2-7, with 7 positions matching TRBD1. V gave up 4 bases and J gave up 2 bases; unmatched junction bases: 11. Per germline, CDR1 SNHLY and CDR2 FYNNEI. The CDR3 consists of 16 residues. Here the CDR3 reads CASSARGGQSPYEQYF. The CDR3 nucleotides read TGTGCCAGCAGTGCTCGAGGGGGCCAGTCCCCCTACGAGCAGTACTTC.

The rearrangement links TRBV7-6 to TRBJ2-1; 11 bases are shared with TRBD2. The CDR3 loop spans 18 amino acids. V trimming: 0 bases; J trimming: 3 bases; junction bases outside the gene matches: 7. Looked up from germline, CDR1 is SGHVS and CDR2 is FNYEAQ. Here the CDR3 DNA reads TGTGCCAGCAGCTTAGCGACGACTAGCGGGATTTACTACAATGAGCAGTTCTTC. Its protein is CASSLATTSGIYYNEQFF.

J is TRBJ2-7 and V is TRBV18; 8 bases match TRBD2. Germline V CDR1 and CDR2: KGHSH, LQKENI. V was pared by 5 bases and J by 5 bases, with 5 bases of the junction left unmatched. There are 13 residues in the CDR3. For the CDR3, the DNA is TGTGCCAGCTCAGCCTGGACTAGCCACGAGCAGTACTTC. Residues: CASSAWTSHEQYF.

This chain connects TRBV4-1 to TRBJ2-3; 8 nucleotides line up with TRBD2. Germline V lookup: CDR1 MGHRA, CDR2 YSYEKL. V trimming: 4 bases; J trimming: 3 bases; junction bases outside the gene matches: 6. The CDR3 extends over 15 amino acids. CDR3 loop: CASSPSGRGTDTQYF. The CDR3 coding sequence is TGCGCCAGCAGCCCGAGCGGGAGAGGTACAGATACGCAGTATTTT.

The rearrangement joins TRBV18 to TRBJ2-7; D could derive from TRBD1 or TRBD2 (6 bases each). There are 14 residues in the CDR3. The germline gives CDR1 KGHSH, CDR2 LQKENI. V lost 6 bases and J lost 5, with 17 bases in between. As DNA, the CDR3 is TGTGCCAGCTCTCCATGGGGGGCGGGACACGAGCAGTACTTC. It specifies CASSPWGAGHEQYF.

The V call is TRBV11-2, the J call TRBJ2-5; 7 bases map to TRBD2. V lost 4 bases to trimming and J lost 5 bases; unmatched junction nucleotides: 16. CDR3 length: 17 amino acids. CDR1 and CDR2 (germline): SGHAT, FQNNGV. The CDR3, as DNA: TGTGCCAGCAGCTCCTACCGTGAACGGGGGGATCGGGAGACCCAGTACTTC. Residues: CASSSYRERGDRETQYF.

V and J are TRBV28 and TRBJ1-5, with D perhaps matching TRBD1 (5 bases). Germline V gene lookup returns CDR1 MDHEN and CDR2 SYDVKM. This CDR3 has 15 residues. The V gene lost 8 bases and the J gene lost 3 bases, with 17 bases spanning the gap. The DNA for the CDR3 is TGTGCCAGCGCGATGATGGGAGGGGCCAATCAGCCCCAGCATTTT. Translation: CASAMMGGANQPQHF. The whole variable domain, remainder taken from reference TRBV28 and TRBJ1-5, is DVKVTQSSRYLVKRTGEKVFLECVQDMDHENMFWYRQDPGLGLRLIYFSYDVKMKEKGDIPEGYSVSREKKERFSLILESASTNQTSMYLCASAMMGGANQPQHFGDGTRLSIL.

This clone has just one count. The gene calls are TRBV9 and TRBJ2-1; D may be TRBD2 (7 bases). The CDR3 runs to 16 residues. V dropped 0 bases and J dropped 5 bases, with 15 bases sitting between them. Germline V gives CDR1 SGDLS, CDR2 YYNGEE. CDR3 residues: CASSVAGGARNNEQFF. CDR3 sequence (DNA): TGTGCCAGCAGCGTAGCTGGGGGGGCGAGGAACAATGAGCAGTTCTTC.

For this clone: At one of its ends the junction is not consistent with the germline gene, which may arise from a read error. The chain joins TRBV29-1 to TRBJ2-2; possible D gene TRBD1, 6 bases. CDR1 and CDR2 (germline): SQVTM, ANQGSEA. The CDR3 is made up of 13 amino acids. CDR3 loop: CSVEGGATGELFF. As DNA, the CDR3 is TGCAGCGTGGAAGGGGGTGCCACCGGGGAGCTGTTTTTT.